Below are 10 T cell receptor beta chains sequenced from a single sample in a study of beta chain features in type 1 diabetes. Reverse transcribing all isolated RNA meant expressed TCRB transcripts were sequenced. Measured with immunoSEQ multiplex PCR; TCRdb has only the in-frame clones, and not every one. The data contain fewer than 900,000 clones, about a sixth of them singletons. Specimen: naive CD4+ T cells from blood. The source is a woman aged 18 to 35 in good health.

This clone came up a few times. CDR3 region: CASSFLAGVHEQFF. CDR3 bases: TGTGCCAGCAGTTTTCTAGCGGGAGTGCATGAGCAGTTCTTC. The rearrangement links TRBV28 to TRBJ2-1; TRBD2 agrees at 10 bases. CDR3 size: 14 residues. J lost 8 bases, V lost 3 bases, and 4 bases had no gene match. Germline V gives CDR1 MDHEN, CDR2 SYDVKM.

The CDR3 is CASSLNPDPARGYTF. The DNA of the CDR3 is TGTGCCAGCAGCTTAAACCCCGATCCGGCCCGTGGCTACACCTTC. The chain is built from TRBV7-9 and TRBJ1-2; no firm D call. The CDR3 is made up of 15 amino acids. The germline gives CDR1 SEHNR, CDR2 FQNEAQ (reference sequence). With 2 bases removed from V and 7 bases from J, the gap between germline ends came to 17 bases. The full variable domain, with the rest looked up from reference TRBV7-9 and TRBJ1-2, is DTGVSQNPRHKITKRGQNVTFRCDPISEHNRLYWYRQTLGQGPEFLTYFQNEAQLEKSRLLSDRFSAERPKGSFSTLEIQRTEQGDSAMYLCASSLNPDPARGYTFGSGTRLTVV.

In this sample, this clone turned up a few times. The chain recombines TRBV27 with TRBJ2-1, with D perhaps matching TRBD2 (5 bases). The CDR3 sequence is 17 residues long. Trimming removed 6 bases from V and 0 bases from J, with 18 bases in between. Germline-derived CDR1 and CDR2 are MNHEY and SMNVEV (reference sequence). The DNA of the CDR3 is TGTGCCAGCAGCCGCCTTGGACTGATAAGCTCCTACAATGAGCAGTTCTTC. Translation: CASSRLGLISSYNEQFF.

This clone was seen more than once but under ten times. V and J are TRBV7-9 and TRBJ2-7; D ambiguous. The CDR3 is 14 residues long. Trimming pared 4 bases from V and 1 base from J, leaving 11 bases between. CDR1 and CDR2 from the germline V gene are SEHNR and FQNEAQ (reference sequence). The CDR3 loop reads CASSSDPMSYEQYF. CDR3 DNA: TGTGCCAGCAGCTCCGACCCGATGTCCTACGAGCAGTACTTC. The entire variable domain, with the rest obtained from reference TRBV7-9 and TRBJ2-7, is as follows: DTGVSQNPRHKITKRGQNVTFRCDPISEHNRLYWYRQTLGQGPEFLTYFQNEAQLEKSRLLSDRFSAERPKGSFSTLEIQRTEQGDSAMYLCASSSDPMSYEQYFGPGTRLTVT.

The J gene is TRBJ2-7, the V gene TRBV5-6; D might be TRBD2 (5 bases). V was clipped by 1 base and J by 0 bases, with 11 bases between them. The CDR3 runs 15 residues. Per the germline V gene, CDR1 is SGHDT and CDR2 is YYEEEE. This CDR3 is CASSLRGPLSYEQYF. The CDR3 region has the DNA TGTGCCAGCAGCTTGCGAGGGCCACTCTCCTACGAGCAGTACTTC.

This clone has only a few counts. The rearrangement links TRBV29-1 to TRBJ2-3; D gene uncertain. V lost 2 bases and J lost 0, with 9 bases in between. The CDR3 runs 14 residues. In germline, CDR1 is SQVTM, CDR2 ANQGSEA. The chain's CDR3 is CSVEPPSSTDTQYF. The CDR3 region has the DNA TGCAGCGTTGAACCTCCATCTAGCACAGATACGCAGTATTTT.

The V gene is TRBV18, the J gene TRBJ2-3; TRBD1 might be the D (9 bases). The CDR3 is 20 residues long. The V end lost 3 bases, the J end lost 1 base, and 26 bases lay between the germline ends. CDR1 is KGHSH, CDR2 LQKENI, per germline. Written as DNA, the CDR3 is TGTGCCAGCTCACCCGGGACAGGGAGGAGGCTAGCGGGCCGCACAGATACGCAGTATTTT. Protein product: CASSPGTGRRLAGRTDTQYF.

This clone turned up a few times. V usage is TRBV2 and J usage is TRBJ2-5; possibly TRBD1 for D (6 bases). This CDR3 spans 13 amino acids. The germline gives CDR1 SNHLY, CDR2 FYNNEI. V lost 2 bases, J lost 3 bases, and 7 bases lay in between. CDR3 coding DNA: TGTGCCAGCAGTGAATACAGGGAAGAGACCCAGTACTTC. This translates into CASSEYREETQYF. The whole variable domain, remainder taken from reference TRBV2 and TRBJ2-5, is EPEVTQTPSHQVTQMGQEVILRCVPISNHLYFYWYRQILGQKVEFLVSFYNNEISEKSEIFDDQFSVERPDGSNFTLKIRSTKLEDSAMYFCASSEYREETQYFGPGTRLLVL.

The rearrangement uses TRBV9 and TRBJ2-1; 14 bases match TRBD2. CDR1 is SGDLS, CDR2 YYNGEE, per germline. Trimming took 3 bases from V and 7 from J; bases not matched to a gene: 9. CDR3 size: 17 residues. The CDR3 sequence is CASSGQTGTSGSNEQFF. The CDR3 DNA follows: TGTGCCAGCAGCGGGCAAACCGGGACTAGCGGGAGTAATGAGCAGTTCTTC.

V and J are TRBV18 and TRBJ2-7; 11 bases map to TRBD2. The CDR3 length is 14 residues. Germline CDR1 reads KGHSH; CDR2 reads LQKENI. Germline trimming cut 5 bases from V and 1 base from J; bases unmatched to any gene: 1. CDR3 amino acids: CASSGTSGSYEQYF. CDR3 in DNA: TGTGCCAGCTCAGGGACTAGCGGTTCCTACGAGCAGTACTTC. The variable domain in full, with the rest retrieved from reference TRBV18 and TRBJ2-7, is NAGVMQNPRHLVRRRGQEARLRCSPMKGHSHVYWYRQLPEEGLKFMVYLQKENIIDESGMPKERFSAEFPKEGPSILRIQQVVRGDSAAYFCASSGTSGSYEQYFGPGTRLTVT.